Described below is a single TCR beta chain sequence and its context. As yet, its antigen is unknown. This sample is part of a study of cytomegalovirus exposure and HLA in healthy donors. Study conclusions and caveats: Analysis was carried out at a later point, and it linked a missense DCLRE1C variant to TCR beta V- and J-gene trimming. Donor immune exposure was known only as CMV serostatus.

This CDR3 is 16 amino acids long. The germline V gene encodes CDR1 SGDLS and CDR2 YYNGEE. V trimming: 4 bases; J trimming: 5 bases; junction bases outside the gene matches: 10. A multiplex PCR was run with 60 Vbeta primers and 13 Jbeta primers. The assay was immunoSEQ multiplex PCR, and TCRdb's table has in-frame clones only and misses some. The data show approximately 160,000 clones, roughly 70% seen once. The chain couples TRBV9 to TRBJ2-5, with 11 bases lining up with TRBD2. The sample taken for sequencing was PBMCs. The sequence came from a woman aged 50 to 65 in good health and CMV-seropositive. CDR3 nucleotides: TGTGCCAGCAGCACCACTAGCGGGGGTTATGGGGAGACCCAGTACTTC. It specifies CASSTTSGGYGETQYF.